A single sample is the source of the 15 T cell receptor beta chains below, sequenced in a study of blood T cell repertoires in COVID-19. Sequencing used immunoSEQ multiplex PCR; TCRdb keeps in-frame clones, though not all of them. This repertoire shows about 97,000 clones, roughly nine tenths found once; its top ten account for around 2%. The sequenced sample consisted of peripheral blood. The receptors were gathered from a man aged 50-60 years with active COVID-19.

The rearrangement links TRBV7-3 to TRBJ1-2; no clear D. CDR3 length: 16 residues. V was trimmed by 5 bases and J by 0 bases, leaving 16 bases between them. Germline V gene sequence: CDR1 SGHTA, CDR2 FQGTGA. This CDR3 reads CASSTGVPNANYGYTF. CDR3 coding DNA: TGTGCCAGCAGCACCGGAGTGCCCAATGCTAACTATGGCTACACCTTC.

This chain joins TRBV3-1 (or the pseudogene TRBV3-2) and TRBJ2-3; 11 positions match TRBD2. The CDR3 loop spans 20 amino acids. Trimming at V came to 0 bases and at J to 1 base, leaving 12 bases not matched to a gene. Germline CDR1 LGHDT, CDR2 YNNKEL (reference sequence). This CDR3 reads CASSQEDRGSGGAGTDTQYF. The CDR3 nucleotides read TGTGCCAGCAGCCAAGAAGATCGGGGTAGCGGGGGGGCCGGCACAGATACGCAGTATTTT.

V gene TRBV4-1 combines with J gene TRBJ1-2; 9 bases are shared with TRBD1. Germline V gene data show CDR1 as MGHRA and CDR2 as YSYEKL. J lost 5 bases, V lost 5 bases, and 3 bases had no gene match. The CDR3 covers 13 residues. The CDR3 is CASSWDRAYGYTF. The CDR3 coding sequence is TGCGCCAGCAGCTGGGACAGGGCATATGGCTACACCTTC.

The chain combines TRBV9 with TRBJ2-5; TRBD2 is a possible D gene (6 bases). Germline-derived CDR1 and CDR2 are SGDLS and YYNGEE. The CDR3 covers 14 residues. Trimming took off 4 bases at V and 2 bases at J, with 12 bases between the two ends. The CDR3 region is CASSPGGLQETQYF. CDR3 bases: TGTGCCAGCAGCCCCGGGGGATTACAAGAGACCCAGTACTTC.

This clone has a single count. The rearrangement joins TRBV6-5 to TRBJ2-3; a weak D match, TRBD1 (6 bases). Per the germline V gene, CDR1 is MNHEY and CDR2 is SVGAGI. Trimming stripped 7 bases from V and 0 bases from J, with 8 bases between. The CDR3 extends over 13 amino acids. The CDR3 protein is CASKGGSTDTQYF. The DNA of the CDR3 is TGTGCCAGCAAAGGGGGTAGCACAGATACGCAGTATTTT.

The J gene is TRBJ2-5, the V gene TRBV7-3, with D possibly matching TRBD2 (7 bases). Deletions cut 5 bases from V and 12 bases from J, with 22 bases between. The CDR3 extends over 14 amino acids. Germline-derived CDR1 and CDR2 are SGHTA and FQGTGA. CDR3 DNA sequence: TGTGCCAGCAGCCCGGGGGCGGGGGACCCCAAAAAGTACTTC. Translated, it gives CASSPGAGDPKKYF.

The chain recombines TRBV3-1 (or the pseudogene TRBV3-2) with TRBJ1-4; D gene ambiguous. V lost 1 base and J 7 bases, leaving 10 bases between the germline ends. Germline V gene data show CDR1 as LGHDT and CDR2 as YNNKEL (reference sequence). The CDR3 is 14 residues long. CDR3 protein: CASSQVLPPEKLFF. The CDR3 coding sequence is TGTGCCAGCAGCCAAGTTCTACCCCCTGAAAAACTGTTTTTT.

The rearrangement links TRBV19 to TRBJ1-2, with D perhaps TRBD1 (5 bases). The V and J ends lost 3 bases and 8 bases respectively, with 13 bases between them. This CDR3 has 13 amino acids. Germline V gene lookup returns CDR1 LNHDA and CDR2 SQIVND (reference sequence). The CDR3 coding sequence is TGTGCCAGTAGTATCGCGGGACCCACAGGCTACACCTTC. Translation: CASSIAGPTGYTF.

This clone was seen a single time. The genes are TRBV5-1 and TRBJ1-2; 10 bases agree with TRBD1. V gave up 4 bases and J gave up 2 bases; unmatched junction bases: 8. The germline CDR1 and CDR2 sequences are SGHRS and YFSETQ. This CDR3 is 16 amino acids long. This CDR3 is CASSPSPGQGNYGYTF. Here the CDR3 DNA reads TGCGCCAGCAGCCCTTCACCGGGACAGGGGAACTATGGCTACACCTTC.

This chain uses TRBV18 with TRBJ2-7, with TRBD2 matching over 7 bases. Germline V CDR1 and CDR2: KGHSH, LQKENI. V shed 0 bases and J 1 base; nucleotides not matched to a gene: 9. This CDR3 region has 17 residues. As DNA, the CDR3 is TGTGCCAGCTCACCACCTAAGGCTTGGGGGGGTTCCTACGAGCAGTACTTC. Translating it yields CASSPPKAWGGSYEQYF. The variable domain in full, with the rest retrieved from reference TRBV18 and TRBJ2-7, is NAGVMQNPRHLVRRRGQEARLRCSPMKGHSHVYWYRQLPEEGLKFMVYLQKENIIDESGMPKERFSAEFPKEGPSILRIQQVVRGDSAAYFCASSPPKAWGGSYEQYFGPGTRLTVT.

CDR3 amino acids: CASSLARGYEQYF. The CDR3, as DNA: TGTGCCAGCAGTTTAGCCAGGGGCTACGAGCAGTACTTC. This chain connects TRBV12-3 or TRBV12-4 to TRBJ2-7; a weak D match, TRBD1 (6 bases). The CDR3 is made up of 13 amino acids. V lost 0 bases and J 3 bases, leaving 6 bases between the germline ends.

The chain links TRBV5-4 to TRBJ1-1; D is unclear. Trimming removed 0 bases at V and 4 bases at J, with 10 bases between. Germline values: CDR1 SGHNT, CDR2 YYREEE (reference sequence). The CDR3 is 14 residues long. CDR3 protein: CASSLAGVGTEAFF. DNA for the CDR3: TGTGCCAGCAGCTTGGCCGGGGTGGGCACTGAAGCTTTCTTT.

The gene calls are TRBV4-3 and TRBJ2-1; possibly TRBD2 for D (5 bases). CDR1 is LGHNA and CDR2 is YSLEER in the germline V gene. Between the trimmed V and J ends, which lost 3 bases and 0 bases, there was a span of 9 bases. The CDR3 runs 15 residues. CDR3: CASSQDSSSYNEQFF. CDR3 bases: TGCGCCAGCAGCCAGGACTCAAGCTCCTACAATGAGCAGTTCTTC.

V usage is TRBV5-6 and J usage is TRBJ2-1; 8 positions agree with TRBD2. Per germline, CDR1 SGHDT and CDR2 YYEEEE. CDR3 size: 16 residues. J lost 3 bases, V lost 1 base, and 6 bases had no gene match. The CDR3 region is CASSLHGGGLYNEQFF. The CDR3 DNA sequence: TGTGCCAGCAGCTTGCACGGCGGGGGGCTCTACAATGAGCAGTTCTTC. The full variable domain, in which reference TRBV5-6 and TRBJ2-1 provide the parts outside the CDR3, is DAGVTQSPTHLIKTRGQQVTLRCSPKSGHDTVSWYQQALGQGPQFIFQYYEEEERQRGNFPDRFSGHQFPNYSSELNVNALLLGDSALYLCASSLHGGGLYNEQFFGPGTRLTVL.

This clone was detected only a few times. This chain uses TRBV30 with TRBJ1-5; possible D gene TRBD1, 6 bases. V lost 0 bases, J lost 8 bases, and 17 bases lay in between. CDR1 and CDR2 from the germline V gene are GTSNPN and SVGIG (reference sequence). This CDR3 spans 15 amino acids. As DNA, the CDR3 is TGTGCCTGGAGTGTACCAGGCAGGGGAGAGGAGCCCCAGCATTTT. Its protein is CAWSVPGRGEEPQHF.